This TCR beta chain was obtained from a study of blood T cell repertoires in COVID-19. Study in general: There were acute and convalescent COVID-19 samples, and they came from the United States, Italy and Spain.

Participants had their cohort set by participant-reported clinical history. The recovered donors of Cohort 3 showed two negative PCRs, clearance, or symptom resolution. The germline V and J ends were trimmed by 2 bases and 4 bases, with 9 bases remaining between them. Germline-derived CDR1 and CDR2 are MDHEN and SYDVKM. The CDR3 totals 14 residues. Libraries were prepared by immunoSEQ multiplex PCR; TCRdb keeps only in-frame clonotypes and omits some of them. Counted here are fewer than 200,000 clones, just over 85% occurring once; the ten biggest clones make up about 9.4%. This clone occurred once. The receptor comes from a young woman who had recovered from COVID-19. J is TRBJ1-3 and V is TRBV28, with D maybe TRBD1 (6 bases). Sample: PBMCs or T cells enriched from blood (not recorded which). CDR3 loop: CASSLGGLGNTIYF. DNA for the CDR3: TGTGCCAGCAGTTTAGGGGGCTTGGGAAACACCATATATTTT.